This TCR beta chain was identified during a study of breast tumors, draining lymph nodes, adjacent tissues. Using its own MiXCR run on the multiplex PCR reads, TCRdb lists one record per CDR3 protein. The profile shows some 140,000 distinct CDR3 sequences, around 20% of them singletons. Study-level findings and limits: Compared with basal-like, luminal-like tumors shared significantly more repertoire with nontumor tissue. Most tumor T cells seemingly derive from lymph node, then expand in tumor. Tumor TCR diversity was below lymph nodes but above nontumor tissue.

Notes on this clonotype: Its target is unknown.

The CDR3 loop spans 15 amino acids. V was shortened by 3 bases and J by 6 bases, with 14 bases between the two germline ends. Looked up from germline, CDR1 is KGHSH and CDR2 is LQKENI. Axillary draining lymph nodes of breast cancer patients supplied the node samples. The sequencing sample was made of axillary lymph node tissue. This chain uses TRBV18 with TRBJ1-4; D remains ambiguous. The source of this sequence is a female donor with breast cancer. Some clones in this sample may be carry-over from other donors' samples. Here the CDR3 reads CASSPGVNGDEKLFF. CDR3 in DNA: TGTGCCAGCTCACCGGGTGTGAACGGGGATGAAAAACTGTTTTTT.